These T cell receptor beta chains were read from a single sample in a study of blood T cell repertoires in COVID-19. Assay: immunoSEQ multiplex PCR; the TCRdb copy retains only in-frame clones and omits some. The sample carries 180,000 or so clones, roughly 83% recorded once. Sample: PBMCs or T cells enriched from blood (not recorded which). These receptors were obtained from a woman aged 55-69 years who had recovered from COVID-19. Both conserved end residues are part of each CDR3. A D gene is named only where the DNA matches it firmly. For some rows the clone size is stated as once, few or many, or as a class when expanded; others skip it.

v_gene	d_gene	abundance	j_gene	CDR3aa	CDR3nt
TRBV4-1	-	once	TRBJ1-1	CASSQWWQENTEAFF	TGCGCCAGCAGCCAATGGTGGCAGGAGAACACTGAAGCTTTCTTT
TRBV7-9	TRBD1	-	TRBJ2-1	CASSFGTGGLGEQFF	TGTGCCAGCAGCTTCGGGACAGGGGGCCTCGGTGAGCAGTTCTTC
TRBV3-1/TRBV3-2	-	-	TRBJ1-2	CASSQDGLGYGYTF	TGTGCCAGCAGCCAAGACGGGTTGGGCTATGGCTACACCTTC
TRBV7-3	-	-	TRBJ2-1	CASSYESGNEQFF	TGTGCCAGCAGCTACGAGTCGGGTAATGAGCAGTTCTTC
TRBV10-3	-	-	TRBJ1-5	CAISESGGLNQPQHF	TGTGCCATCAGTGAGTCGGGGGGACTCAATCAGCCCCAGCATTTT
TRBV5-1	-	-	TRBJ2-3	CASSLIQEPSTDTQYF	TGCGCCAGCAGCTTGATCCAGGAACCCAGCACAGATACGCAGTATTTT
TRBV5-8	TRBD1	-	TRBJ1-2	CASSSRDRVNYGYTF	TGTGCCAGCAGCTCCCGGGACAGGGTTAACTATGGCTACACCTTC
TRBV9	-	-	TRBJ1-4	CASSVAWGDGEKLFF	TGTGCCAGCAGCGTAGCCTGGGGAGACGGCGAAAAACTGTTTTTT
TRBV21-1	-	-	TRBJ1-1	CASSKGGPANTEAFF	TGTGCCAGCAGCAAAGGAGGGCCCGCGAACACTGAAGCTTTCTTT
TRBV3-1/TRBV3-2	-	-	TRBJ1-5	CASSPLWYSQPQHF	TGTGCCAGCAGCCCCCTCTGGTATAGTCAGCCCCAGCATTTT
TRBV24-1	TRBD1	-	TRBJ1-2	CATSDIDRANYGYTF	TGTGCCACCAGTGATATAGACAGGGCAAACTATGGCTACACCTTC
TRBV3-1/TRBV3-2	TRBD2	-	TRBJ2-1	CASSQELAVEYNEQFF	TGTGCCAGCAGCCAAGAGCTAGCGGTAGAATACAATGAGCAGTTCTTC
TRBV9	-	few	TRBJ2-7	CASSVAVTGGIYEQYF	TGTGCCAGCAGCGTAGCTGTGACGGGGGGCATCTACGAGCAGTACTTC
TRBV3-1/TRBV3-2	TRBD1	-	TRBJ2-5	CASSHRQGETQYF	TGTGCCAGCAGCCACCGACAGGGAGAGACCCAGTACTTC